Following are 25 T cell receptor beta chains from one sample sequenced in a study of blood T cells in healthy people across ages. Primed by a sample-barcoded 5' primer and a J-beta primer mix, a second PCR proceeded for about 7 to 11 cycles. Each CDR3 protein is one row after TCRdb ran MiXCR on the 5' RACE reads. The table lists around 1,900,000 distinct CDR3 sequences, about two fifths of them singletons. The sequenced material came from blood. The receptors stem from a human donor in good health.

CDR3: CSARLESRQAFF. CDR3 sequence (DNA): TGCAGTGCTAGACTAGAGAGTAGACAAGCTTTCTTT. The rearrangement joins TRBV20-1 to TRBJ1-1; D is ambiguous. Germline V gives CDR1 DFQATT, CDR2 SNEGSKA (reference sequence). With 2 bases removed from V and 9 bases from J, the gap between germline ends came to 13 bases. The CDR3 totals 12 residues.

The chain couples TRBV5-4 to TRBJ2-5; D is uncertain. The CDR3 loop spans 14 amino acids. Germline assignment: CDR1 SGHNT and CDR2 YYREEE (reference sequence). The V end was cut by 4 bases, the J end by 3 bases, with 13 bases between. CDR3 amino acids: CASSLGPIEETQYF. The CDR3 coding sequence is TGTGCCAGCAGCCTCGGACCAATCGAAGAGACCCAGTACTTC.

The chain combines TRBV3-1 with TRBJ2-7; 10 nucleotides align to TRBD1. CDR3 length: 16 amino acids. V was pared by 3 bases and J by 2 bases, with 7 bases of the junction left unmatched. Germline V CDR1 and CDR2: LGHDT, YNNKEL (reference sequence). The CDR3 sequence is CASSHSMGQGTYEQYF. The DNA for the CDR3 is TGTGCCAGCAGCCATTCGATGGGACAGGGGACCTACGAGCAGTACTTC.

Here the CDR3 reads CASSLPTRYTDTQYF. The CDR3 nucleotides read TGTGCCAGCAGCCTCCCGACTAGATACACAGATACGCAGTATTTT. V usage is TRBV5-8 and J usage is TRBJ2-3; D might be TRBD2 (6 bases). This CDR3 is 15 amino acids long. The germline V gene has CDR1 SGHTS and CDR2 YDEGEE. V was cut by 4 bases and J by 2 bases, with 14 bases left in between. The whole variable domain, remainder taken from reference TRBV5-8 and TRBJ2-3, is EAGVTQSPTHLIKTRGQQATLRCSPISGHTSVYWYQQALGLGLQFLLWYDEGEERNRGNFPPRFSGRQFPNYSSELNVNALELEDSALYLCASSLPTRYTDTQYFGPGTRLTVL.

The DNA of the CDR3 is TGTGCCACCAGCAGAGTCTCTTTCGTCCGGAGCCAGCTAATTCCACCCCTCCACTTT. Residues: CATSRVSFVRSQLIPPLHF. This chain uses TRBV15 with TRBJ1-6; D gene unclear. Germline V gene data show CDR1 as LNHNV and CDR2 as YYDKDF (reference sequence). The CDR3 length is 19 residues. Trimming cost V 1 base and J 11 bases, with 27 bases left between them.

This clonotype was counted a few times. This chain joins TRBV7-2 and TRBJ1-2; TRBD1 matches 8 bases. The CDR3 contains 15 residues. The J segment lost 5 bases and the V segment lost 0 bases, leaving 5 bases of the junction unmatched. Germline-derived CDR1 and CDR2 are SGHTA and FQGNSA. CDR3 region: CASSLAVGQGYGYTF. The CDR3 nucleotides are TGTGCCAGCAGCTTAGCGGTAGGACAGGGATATGGCTACACCTTC.

The chain links TRBV29-1 to TRBJ2-7; 9 bases are shared with TRBD1. Per the germline V gene, CDR1 is SQVTM and CDR2 is ANQGSEA. The CDR3 length is 14 residues. Unmatched junction bases numbered 10, after V lost 5 bases and J lost 5 bases. The CDR3 region has the DNA TGCAGCGTTACCCGGACAGGGGCATCCCACGAGCAGTACTTC. Protein: CSVTRTGASHEQYF.

This clonotype was seen only a few times. The chain carries TRBV7-2 and TRBJ1-2; maybe TRBD1 (5 bases). There are 14 residues in the CDR3. In germline, CDR1 is SGHTA, CDR2 FQGNSA. Trimming left V 1 base short and J 4 bases short, with 10 bases between. The CDR3: CASSLVARGYGYTF. The CDR3 DNA follows: TGTGCCAGCAGCTTAGTAGCAAGGGGCTATGGCTACACCTTC.

The chain recombines TRBV20-1 with TRBJ2-7, with D possibly matching TRBD1 (5 bases). The CDR3 runs 12 residues. Germline V lookup: CDR1 DFQATT, CDR2 SNEGSKA (reference sequence). The CDR3 loop reads CRAAGITYEQYF. Here the CDR3 DNA reads TGCAGGGCCGCAGGGATCACCTACGAGCAGTACTTC.

J is TRBJ2-1 and V is TRBV7-7, with D uncertain. The tail of the sequence fits TRBJ2-7 better, so the J call may be wrong. CDR3 size: 13 residues. Germline CDR1 and CDR2: SSHAT and FNYEAQ (reference sequence). The CDR3 reads CASSDGSYNEQYF. CDR3 DNA sequence: TGTGCCAGCAGCGACGGGTCCTACAATGAGCAGTACTTC.

This chain links TRBV29-1 with TRBJ1-2; 7 bases match TRBD1. This CDR3 region has 12 residues. Germline values: CDR1 SQVTM, CDR2 ANQGSEA. The V gene end was trimmed by 6 bases and the J gene end by 3 bases; junction bases not matched to a gene: 4. The CDR3 here is CSVHDRDYGYTF. The DNA for the CDR3 is TGCAGCGTACATGACAGGGACTATGGCTACACCTTC.

This chain uses TRBV20-1 with TRBJ1-5, with D tentatively TRBD1 (6 bases). CDR3 length: 14 residues. Germline V lookup: CDR1 DFQATT, CDR2 SNEGSKA (reference sequence). Trimming removed 3 bases from V and 5 bases from J, with 14 bases in between. The DNA for the CDR3 is TGCAGTGCTAGCGATAACAGGGTATATCAGCCCCAGCATTTT. Encoded protein: CSASDNRVYQPQHF.

With respect to this clonotype: This could be a read error, since a much larger clone is one nucleotide away. The V and J genes are TRBV5-6 and TRBJ2-5; maybe TRBD2 (5 bases). V lost 3 bases and J 2 bases, leaving 11 bases between the germline ends. Germline V lookup: CDR1 SGHDT, CDR2 YYEEEE. The length of the CDR3 is 14 residues. CDR3 protein: CASSSQRAQETQYF. CDR3 nucleotides: TGTGCCAGCAGCTCACAGAGGGCACAAGAGACCCAGTACTTC.

This rearrangement joins TRBV4-3 to TRBJ1-2; D gene ambiguous. Germline values: CDR1 LGHNA, CDR2 YSLEER. The V end was cut by 0 bases, the J end by 8 bases, with 16 bases between. The CDR3 runs to 15 residues. The CDR3 protein is CASSQDHSQKRGYTF. For the CDR3, the DNA is TGCGCCAGCAGCCAAGATCACAGCCAGAAGAGGGGCTACACCTTC.

The CDR3 here is CASSTGSEGNQPQHF. CDR3 nucleotides: TGTGCCAGCAGCACGGGATCTGAGGGCAATCAGCCCCAGCATTTT. V usage is TRBV4-2 and J usage is TRBJ1-5; no clear D. V was shortened by 5 bases and J by 2 bases, with 13 bases between the two germline ends. This CDR3 comprises 15 residues. The germline V gene has CDR1 LGHNA and CDR2 YNFKEQ.

This clonotype was picked up one time. The chain links TRBV12-3 or TRBV12-4 to TRBJ1-1, with D hard to call. The CDR3 has 14 amino acids. With 7 bases removed from V and 1 base from J, the gap between germline ends came to 13 bases. The CDR3 reads CASTMAGWNTEAFF. CDR3 coding DNA: TGTGCCAGCACCATGGCGGGGTGGAACACTGAAGCTTTCTTT.

This clonotype has more than one count but fewer than ten. CDR3 nucleotides: TGCGCCAGCAGCTTGGCTCGGGCCACAGATACGCAGTATTTT. Its protein product is CASSLARATDTQYF. The chain links TRBV5-1 to TRBJ2-3, with no clear D. Per germline, CDR1 SGHRS and CDR2 YFSETQ. Deletions cut 0 bases from V and 2 bases from J, with 7 bases between. This CDR3 contains 14 residues.

A note on this clonotype: A read error may produce the germline difference seen at one junction end. The chain combines TRBV12-3 or TRBV12-4 with TRBJ2-6; weak D call: TRBD1 (5 bases). This CDR3 spans 19 amino acids. CDR3 sequence: CASSPALDRAPTGANVRTF. For the CDR3, the DNA is TGTGCCAGCAGCCCAGCCCTCGACAGAGCTCCCACTGGGGCCAACGTCCGGACTTTC.

The chain combines TRBV24-1 with TRBJ1-2; D may be TRBD1 (5 bases). Between the trimmed V and J ends, which lost 7 bases and 10 bases, there was a span of 18 bases. CDR1 KGHDR and CDR2 SFDVKD come from the germline V gene. The CDR3 covers 13 residues. The CDR3 here is CATRDGHGGYYTF. DNA of the CDR3: TGTGCCACCAGGGATGGGCACGGGGGGTACTACACCTTC.

The J gene is TRBJ1-1, the V gene TRBV3-1, with no clear D. Trimming stripped 0 bases from V and 8 bases from J, with 7 bases between. The CDR3 is 12 amino acids. Looked up from germline, CDR1 is LGHDT and CDR2 is YNNKEL (reference sequence). The CDR3 DNA reads as TGTGCCAGCAGCCAAGATTCACAGGAAGCTTTCTTT. Translation gives CASSQDSQEAFF. Variable domain in full (rest from reference TRBV3-1 and TRBJ1-1): DTAVSQTPKYLVTQMGNDKSIKCEQNLGHDTMYWYKQDSKKFLKIMFSYNNKELIINETVPNRFSPKSPDKAHLNLHINSLELGDSAVYFCASSQDSQEAFFGQGTRLTVV.

This clonotype occurred a few times. The rearrangement uses TRBV7-9 and TRBJ2-4; the D call may be TRBD1 or TRBD2 (5 bases each). V was shortened by 5 bases and J by 5 bases, with 10 bases between the two germline ends. Germline V gene sequence: CDR1 SEHNR, CDR2 FQNEAQ (reference sequence). This CDR3 has 13 residues. DNA for the CDR3: TGTGCCAGCAGCCTTGGGGACCAAAACATTCAGTACTTC. It specifies CASSLGDQNIQYF.

This clonotype has only a few counts. The chain employs TRBV7-9 and TRBJ2-3, with 9 bases aligning to TRBD1. The CDR3 sequence is 16 residues long. With V trimmed by 4 bases and J by 5 bases, 10 bases remained unmatched. In germline, CDR1 is SEHNR, CDR2 FQNEAQ (reference sequence). CDR3 residues: CASSSLPGQGGDTQYF. Here the CDR3 DNA reads TGTGCCAGCAGCTCCCTACCGGGACAGGGTGGAGATACGCAGTATTTT.

This clonotype was seen a handful of times. This chain uses TRBV5-1 with TRBJ2-7; 7 positions agree with TRBD2. There are 14 residues in the CDR3. Unmatched junction bases numbered 7, after V lost 4 bases and J lost 3 bases. Germline V gives CDR1 SGHRS, CDR2 YFSETQ. CDR3 DNA: TGCGCCAGCAGCGACCGGGACTACGGCTACGAGCAGTACTTC. The encoded protein is CASSDRDYGYEQYF.

This clonotype has ten or more counts. The J gene is TRBJ2-3, the V gene TRBV6-5; 14 nucleotides agree with TRBD2. Germline values: CDR1 MNHEY, CDR2 SVGAGI. V trimming: 7 bases; J trimming: 6 bases; junction bases outside the gene matches: 6. The CDR3 covers 15 residues. The CDR3 here is CASTPGLAGGDTQYF. Here the CDR3 DNA reads TGTGCCAGCACCCCCGGACTAGCGGGGGGTGATACGCAGTATTTT.

As concerns this clonotype: One end of the junction is discordant with germline, which a read error may explain. The chain uses TRBV29-1 and TRBJ2-3; tentative D call: TRBD2 (5 bases). CDR3 length: 13 residues. Germline assignment: CDR1 SQVTM and CDR2 ANQGSEA. CDR3 bases: TGCAGCGTTGATCGGGCGGGCGCAGATATGCAGTATTTT. It encodes CSVDRAGADMQYF.